This record looks at one T cell receptor (beta chain) sequence and its context. Antigen specificity is unknown. The treatment: roughly 19 received Ad26.COV2.S at low or high dose, single or two shots; about 5 received placebo; per-sample allocation not given. The samples date from day 63 after the first vaccine or placebo injection. The donor was a Boston adult aged 18-55 years. This entry comes from a study of Ad26.COV2.S vaccination and SARS-CoV-2 variants. Points from the study as a whole: Participants in the vaccine arm had higher spike-specific TCR breadth; placebo recipients had lower. Total T cell responses were possibly underestimated by TCR breadth and depth analyses. Post-vaccination spike-specific CD8+ and CD4+ T cell responses reportedly had substantial breadth.

Assay used: immunoSEQ multiplex PCR; TCRdb lists only in-frame clones, some missing. The table shows about 410,000 clones, with roughly nine tenths occurring only once. The sequencing used peripheral blood, collected in a trial of Ad26.COV2.S vaccine versus placebo. The receptor comes from a person between 18 and 60 years old who received the Ad26.COV2.S COVID-19 vaccine or a placebo.

The CDR3 spells CASSSSGGAYNIQYF. In DNA form, the CDR3 reads TGTGCCAGCAGCTCTAGCGGGGGGGCTTATAACATTCAGTACTTC. V and J are TRBV13 and TRBJ2-4; TRBD2 aligns across 12 bases. The CDR3 sequence is 15 residues long. In germline, CDR1 is PRHDT, CDR2 FYEKMQ (reference sequence). V lost 4 bases, J lost 7 bases, and 5 bases stayed unmatched.